This is a list of T cell receptor beta chains from one sample in a study of blood T cell repertoires in COVID-19. The data were produced by immunoSEQ multiplex PCR, yet TCRdb's version contains in-frame clones alone and is incomplete. The table has approximately 69,000 clones, around 70% seen once. Sequenced sample: peripheral blood. These TCRs come from a man aged 55 to 70 with acute or convalescent COVID-19. Each CDR3 is given with its conserved first and last residue. The D gene is left open where the match is weak. Size values are once, few and many counts, or a class for expanded clones, and some rows have none.

-	TRBV2	-	TRBJ2-4	TGTGCCAGCAGTGAATTAGTAACGGGACTCCAGTACTTC	CASSELVTGLQYF
once	TRBV28	TRBD1	TRBJ1-5	TGTGCCAGCAGTTTACTGGGACAGGGGGCGCGGGGGGATCAGCCCCAGCATTTT	CASSLLGQGARGDQPQHF
-	TRBV5-4	TRBD1	TRBJ1-1	TGTGCCAGCAGCTCCGGACAGGGCTTGAACACTGAAGCTTTCTTT	CASSSGQGLNTEAFF
-	TRBV27	-	TRBJ2-3	TGTGCCAGCTCTTATCGAGCGTCGGGCACAGATACGCAGTATTTT	CASSYRASGTDTQYF
-	TRBV9	-	TRBJ1-1	TGTGCCAGCAGCGTAAGCGCAGGGAGGGAGTTTGGAGCTTTCTTT	CASSVSAGREFGAFF
-	TRBV5-1	TRBD2	TRBJ2-3	TGCGCCAGCAGCTCGGGACTAACTAGCACAGATACGCAGTATTTT	CASSSGLTSTDTQYF
-	TRBV6-6	TRBD2	TRBJ2-4	TGTGCCAGCAGTTTGGGTGGCGGGAGTGCCAAAAACATTCAGTACTTC	CASSLGGGSAKNIQYF
-	TRBV3-1/TRBV3-2	-	TRBJ1-4	TGTGCCAGCAGCCAAGAATCGGGGTCAACTAATGAAAAACTGTTTTTT	CASSQESGSTNEKLFF
-	TRBV28	TRBD1	TRBJ1-2	TGTGCCAGCCGCGGGACAGGGTTCTATGGCTACACCTTC	CASRGTGFYGYTF
-	TRBV2	-	TRBJ2-5	TGTGCCAGCAGTGAATACAGAAAAGAGACCCAGTACTTC	CASSEYRKETQYF
-	TRBV18	-	TRBJ2-1	TGTGCCAGCTCAAGCGAGGCCCCCGAAATGGGCAATGAGCAGTTCTTC	CASSSEAPEMGNEQFF
-	TRBV19	TRBD2	TRBJ2-3	TGTGCCAGTAGTATAGTAGGGACTAGCGAAGGTACGCAGTATTTT	CASSIVGTSEGTQYF
few	TRBV27	TRBD1	TRBJ2-4	TGTGCCAGCACCCGGACAGGGAGTGTTATCGCCAAAAACATTCAGTACTTC	CASTRTGSVIAKNIQYF
-	TRBV5-1	TRBD1	TRBJ2-2	TGCGCCAGCAGCTCCCGGACAGGGTGGGACAAGGACACCGGGGAGCTGTTTTTT	CASSSRTGWDKDTGELFF
many	TRBV11-3	-	TRBJ1-1	TGTGCCAGCAGTCTCACAGAGAACACTGAAGCTTTCTTT	CASSLTENTEAFF
few	TRBV25-1	-	TRBJ2-1	TGTGCCAGCCTGCGCGGGACGTACTACAATGAGCAGTTCTTC	CASLRGTYYNEQFF
-	TRBV7-3	TRBD1	TRBJ2-1	TGTGCCAGCAGCCCGGACAGGGGAAAGAATGAGCAGTTCTTC	CASSPDRGKNEQFF
-	TRBV6-1	-	TRBJ1-4	TGTGCCAGCAGTGAAGTTTTCTCGGAAAAACTGTTTTTT	CASSEVFSEKLFF
-	TRBV12-3/TRBV12-4	-	TRBJ2-1	TGTGCCAGCAGTTTGAGTGGTAGCGCTGAGCAGTTCTTC	CASSLSGSAEQFF
once	TRBV12-5	-	TRBJ1-5	TGTGCTAGTGGTTTGACGGATCAGCCCCAGCATTTT	CASGLTDQPQHF
-	TRBV7-2	-	TRBJ2-7	TGTGCCAGCAGCTTAGCCCCAGTGTTGCCCTACGAGCAGTACTTC	CASSLAPVLPYEQYF
few	TRBV29-1	TRBD2	TRBJ2-2	TGCAGCGTTGGGGGGACTAGCGGGAGCGACGGGGAGCTGTTTTTT	CSVGGTSGSDGELFF
once	TRBV12-5	-	TRBJ2-5	TGTGCTAGTGCCGACTATTTGGGGGAGACCCAGTACTTC	CASADYLGETQYF
-	TRBV6-6	-	TRBJ1-6	TGTGCCAGCAGTTACGGGGGGGGGAATTCACCCCTCCACTTT	CASSYGGGNSPLHF
many	TRBV19	TRBD1	TRBJ2-7	TGTGCCAGTAGTATTAGACAGGGGGCCGGGTACGAGCAGTACTTC	CASSIRQGAGYEQYF
once	TRBV3-1/TRBV3-2	-	TRBJ1-5	TGTGCCAGCAGCCAAGGACAGCGAGATCAGCCCCAGCATTTT	CASSQGQRDQPQHF